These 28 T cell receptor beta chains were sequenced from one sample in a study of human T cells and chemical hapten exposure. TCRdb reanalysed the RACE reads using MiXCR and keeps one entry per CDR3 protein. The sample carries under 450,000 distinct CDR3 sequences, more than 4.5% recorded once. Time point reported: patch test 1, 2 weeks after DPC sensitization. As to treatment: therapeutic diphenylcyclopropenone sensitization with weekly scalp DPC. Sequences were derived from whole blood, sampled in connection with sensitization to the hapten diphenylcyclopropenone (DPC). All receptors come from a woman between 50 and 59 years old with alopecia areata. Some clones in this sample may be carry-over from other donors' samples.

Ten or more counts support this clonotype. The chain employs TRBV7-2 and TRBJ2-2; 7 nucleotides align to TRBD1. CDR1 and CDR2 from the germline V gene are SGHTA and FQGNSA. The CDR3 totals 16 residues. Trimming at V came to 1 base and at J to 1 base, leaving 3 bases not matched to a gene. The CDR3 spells CASSLVGQMNTGELFF. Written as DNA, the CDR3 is TGTGCCAGCAGCTTAGTGGGACAGATGAACACCGGGGAGCTGTTTTTT. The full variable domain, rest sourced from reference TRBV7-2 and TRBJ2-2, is GAGVSQSPSNKVTEKGKDVELRCDPISGHTALYWYRQSLGQGLEFLIYFQGNSAPDKSGLPSDRFSAERTGGSVSTLTIQRTQQEDSAVYLCASSLVGQMNTGELFFGEGSRLTVL.

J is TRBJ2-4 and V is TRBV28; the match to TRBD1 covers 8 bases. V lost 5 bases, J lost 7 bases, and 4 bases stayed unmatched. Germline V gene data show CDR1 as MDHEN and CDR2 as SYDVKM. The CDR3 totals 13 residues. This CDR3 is CASSEDRENIQYF. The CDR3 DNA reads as TGTGCCAGCAGTGAGGACAGGGAGAACATTCAGTACTTC.

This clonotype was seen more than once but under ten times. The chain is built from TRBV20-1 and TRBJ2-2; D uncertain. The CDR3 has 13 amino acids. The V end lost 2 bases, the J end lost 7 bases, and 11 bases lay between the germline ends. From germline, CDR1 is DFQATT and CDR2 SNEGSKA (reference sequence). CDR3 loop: CSARRNFVGELFF. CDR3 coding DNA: TGCAGTGCTAGACGAAATTTCGTCGGGGAGCTGTTTTTT.

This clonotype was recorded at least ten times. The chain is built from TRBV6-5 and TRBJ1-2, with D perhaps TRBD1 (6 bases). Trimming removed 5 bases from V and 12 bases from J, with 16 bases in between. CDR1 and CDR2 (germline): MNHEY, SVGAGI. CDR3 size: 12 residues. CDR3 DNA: TGTGCCAGCAGTACAGGGTCCTCTCCCCACACCTTC. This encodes CASSTGSSPHTF.

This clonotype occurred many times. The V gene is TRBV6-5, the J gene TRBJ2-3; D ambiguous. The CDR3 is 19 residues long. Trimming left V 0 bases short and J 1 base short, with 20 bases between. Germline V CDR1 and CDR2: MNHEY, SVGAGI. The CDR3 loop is CASSYSLLAPLPGTDTQYF. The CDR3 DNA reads TGTGCCAGCAGTTACTCCCTTCTCGCCCCTCTACCCGGCACAGATACGCAGTATTTT.

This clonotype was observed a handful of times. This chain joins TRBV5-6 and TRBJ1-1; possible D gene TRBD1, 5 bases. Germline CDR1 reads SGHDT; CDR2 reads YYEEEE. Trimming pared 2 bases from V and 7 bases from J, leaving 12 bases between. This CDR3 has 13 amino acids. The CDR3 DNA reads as TGTGCCAGCAGCTTCGGGGCAGCCAATGAAGCTTTCTTT. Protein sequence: CASSFGAANEAFF.

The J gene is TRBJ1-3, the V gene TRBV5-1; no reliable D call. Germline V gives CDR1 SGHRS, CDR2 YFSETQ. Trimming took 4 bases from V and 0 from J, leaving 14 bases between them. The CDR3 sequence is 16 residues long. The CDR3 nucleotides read TGCGCCAGCAGCCTGGAGACGGTGAGCTCTGGAAACACCATATATTTT. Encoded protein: CASSLETVSSGNTIYF.

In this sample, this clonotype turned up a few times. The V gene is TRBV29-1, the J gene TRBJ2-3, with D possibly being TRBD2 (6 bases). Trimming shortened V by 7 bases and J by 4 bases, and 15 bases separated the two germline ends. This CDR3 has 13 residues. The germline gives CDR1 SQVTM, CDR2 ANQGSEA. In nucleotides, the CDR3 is TGCAGCGCGATGGAGTCGGGGGCAGATACGCAGTATTTT. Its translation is CSAMESGADTQYF.

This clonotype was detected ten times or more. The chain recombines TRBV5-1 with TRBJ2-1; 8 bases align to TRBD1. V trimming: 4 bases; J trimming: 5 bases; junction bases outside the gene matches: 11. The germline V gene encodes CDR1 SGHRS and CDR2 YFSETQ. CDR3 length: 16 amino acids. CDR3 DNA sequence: TGCGCCAGCAGCGCGACGGTACAGGGGGTAGACAATGAGCAGTTCTTC. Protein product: CASSATVQGVDNEQFF.

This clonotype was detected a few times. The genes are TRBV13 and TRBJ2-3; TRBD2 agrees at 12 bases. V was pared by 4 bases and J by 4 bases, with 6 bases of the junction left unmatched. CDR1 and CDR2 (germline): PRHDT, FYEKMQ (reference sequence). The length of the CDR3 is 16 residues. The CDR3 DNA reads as TGTGCCAGCAGCTCGACTAGCGGGAGAAGTCCAGATACGCAGTATTTT. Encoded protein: CASSSTSGRSPDTQYF.

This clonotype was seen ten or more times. CDR3 DNA sequence: TGCAGCGTTGTACTAGCGGTCTACAATGAGCAGTTCTTC. This translates into CSVVLAVYNEQFF. The gene calls are TRBV29-1 and TRBJ2-1; 8 bases are a match to TRBD2. Trimming at V came to 4 bases and at J to 3 bases, leaving 2 bases not matched to a gene. This CDR3 region has 13 residues. The germline V gene encodes CDR1 SQVTM and CDR2 ANQGSEA.

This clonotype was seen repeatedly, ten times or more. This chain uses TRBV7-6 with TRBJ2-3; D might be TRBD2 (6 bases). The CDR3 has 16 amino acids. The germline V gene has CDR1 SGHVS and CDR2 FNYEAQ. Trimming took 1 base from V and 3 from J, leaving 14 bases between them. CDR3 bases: TGTGCCAGCAGCTTAGGAAGCGGAGGGAGGACAGATACGCAGTATTTT. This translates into CASSLGSGGRTDTQYF. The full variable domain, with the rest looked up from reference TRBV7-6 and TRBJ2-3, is GAGVSQSPRYKVTKRGQDVALRCDPISGHVSLYWYRQALGQGPEFLTYFNYEAQQDKSGLPNDRFSAERPEGSISTLTIQRTEQRDSAMYRCASSLGSGGRTDTQYFGPGTRLTVL.

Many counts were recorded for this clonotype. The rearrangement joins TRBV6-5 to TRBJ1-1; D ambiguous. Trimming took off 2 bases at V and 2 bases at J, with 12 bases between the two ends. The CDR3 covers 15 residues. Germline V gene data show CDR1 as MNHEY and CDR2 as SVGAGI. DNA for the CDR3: TGTGCCAGCAGTTACGCGAGCGCCGGTAACACTGAAGCTTTCTTT. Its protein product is CASSYASAGNTEAFF.

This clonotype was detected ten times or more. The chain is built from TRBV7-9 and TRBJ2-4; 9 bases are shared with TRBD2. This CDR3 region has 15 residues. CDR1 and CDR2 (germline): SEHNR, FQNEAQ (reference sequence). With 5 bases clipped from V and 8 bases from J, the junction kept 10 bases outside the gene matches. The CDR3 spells CASSTTGLAADIQYF. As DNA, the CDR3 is TGTGCCAGCAGCACCACGGGACTAGCCGCGGACATTCAGTACTTC.

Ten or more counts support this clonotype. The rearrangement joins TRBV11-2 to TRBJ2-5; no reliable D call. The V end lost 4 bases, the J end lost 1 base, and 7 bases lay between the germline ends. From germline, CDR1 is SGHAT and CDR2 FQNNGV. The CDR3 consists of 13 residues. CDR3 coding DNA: TGTGCCAGCAGCTCGACCAGCCAAGAGACCCAGTACTTC. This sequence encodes CASSSTSQETQYF.

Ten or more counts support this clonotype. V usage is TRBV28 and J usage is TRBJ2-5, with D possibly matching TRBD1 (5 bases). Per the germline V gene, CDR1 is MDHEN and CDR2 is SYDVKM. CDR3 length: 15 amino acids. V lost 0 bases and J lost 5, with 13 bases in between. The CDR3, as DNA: TGTGCCAGCAGTTTATGGCAGGGATCGAGGGAGACCCAGTACTTC. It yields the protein CASSLWQGSRETQYF.

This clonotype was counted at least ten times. CDR3 sequence (DNA): TGTGCCAGCAGTTCAGACCCCTGGACAGGGATAGGCTATGGCTACACCTTC. It encodes CASSSDPWTGIGYGYTF. V is TRBV28 and J is TRBJ1-2; 8 nucleotides align to TRBD1. Trimming took 4 bases from V and 4 from J; bases not matched to a gene: 14. Per germline, CDR1 MDHEN and CDR2 SYDVKM. This CDR3 spans 17 amino acids.

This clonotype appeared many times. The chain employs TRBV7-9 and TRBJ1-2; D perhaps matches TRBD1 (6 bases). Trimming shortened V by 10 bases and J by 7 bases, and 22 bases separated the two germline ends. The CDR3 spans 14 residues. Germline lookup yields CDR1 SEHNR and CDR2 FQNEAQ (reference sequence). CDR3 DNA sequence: TGTGCCATACGAGGGGGACTCTGGATGGGTGGCTACACCTTC. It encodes CAIRGGLWMGGYTF. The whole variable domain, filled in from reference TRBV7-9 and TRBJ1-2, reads DTGVSQNPRHKITKRGQNVTFRCDPISEHNRLYWYRQTLGQGPEFLTYFQNEAQLEKSRLLSDRFSAERPKGSFSTLEIQRTEQGDSAMYLCAIRGGLWMGGYTFGSGTRLTVV.

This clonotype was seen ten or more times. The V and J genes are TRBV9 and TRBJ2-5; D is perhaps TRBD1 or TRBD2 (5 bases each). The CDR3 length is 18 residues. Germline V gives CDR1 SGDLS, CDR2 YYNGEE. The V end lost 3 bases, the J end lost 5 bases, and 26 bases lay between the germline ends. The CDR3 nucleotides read TGTGCCAGCAGCGAGGGGAAGGCCGAGGTCGCACCGGGGGAGACCCAGTACTTC. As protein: CASSEGKAEVAPGETQYF.

The CDR3 DNA sequence: TGTGCCAGCAGCCAAGAGCCCGGTGAAGCTTTCTTT. Its translation is CASSQEPGEAFF. This sequence joins TRBV14 and TRBJ1-1, with D uncertain. CDR1 and CDR2 (germline): SGHDN, FVKESK. V dropped 0 bases and J dropped 7 bases, with 6 bases sitting between them. There are 12 residues in the CDR3.

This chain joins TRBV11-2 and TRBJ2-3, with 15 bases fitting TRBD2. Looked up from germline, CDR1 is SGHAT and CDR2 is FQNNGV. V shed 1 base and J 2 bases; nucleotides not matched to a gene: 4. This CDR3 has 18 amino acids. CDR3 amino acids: CASSLAGLAGGPTDTQYF. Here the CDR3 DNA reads TGTGCCAGCAGCTTAGCGGGACTAGCGGGGGGACCCACAGATACGCAGTATTTT.

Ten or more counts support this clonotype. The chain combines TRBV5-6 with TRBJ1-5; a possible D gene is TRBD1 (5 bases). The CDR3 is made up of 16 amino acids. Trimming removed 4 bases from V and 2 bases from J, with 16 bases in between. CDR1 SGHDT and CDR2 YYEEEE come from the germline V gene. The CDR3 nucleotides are TGTGCCAGCAGCGAGTGGATTGGGGGAGGCAATCAGCCCCAGCATTTT. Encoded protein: CASSEWIGGGNQPQHF.

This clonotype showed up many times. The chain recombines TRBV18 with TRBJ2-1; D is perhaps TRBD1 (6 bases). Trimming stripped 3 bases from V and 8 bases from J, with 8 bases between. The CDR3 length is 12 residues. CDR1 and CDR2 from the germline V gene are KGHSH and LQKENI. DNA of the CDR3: TGTGCCAGCTCACCCCCAGGGGATGAGCAGTTCTTC. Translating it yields CASSPPGDEQFF.

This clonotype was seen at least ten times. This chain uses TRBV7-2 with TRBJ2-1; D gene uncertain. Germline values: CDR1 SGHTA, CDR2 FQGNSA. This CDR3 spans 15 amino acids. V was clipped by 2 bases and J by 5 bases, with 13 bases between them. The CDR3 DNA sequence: TGTGCCAGCAGCTTATTCACCTCGCAGGACAATGAGCAGTTCTTC. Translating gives CASSLFTSQDNEQFF.

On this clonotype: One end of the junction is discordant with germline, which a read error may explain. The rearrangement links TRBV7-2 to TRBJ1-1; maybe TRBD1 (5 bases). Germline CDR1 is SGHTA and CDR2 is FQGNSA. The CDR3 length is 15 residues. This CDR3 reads CASSLGTNRGTEALF. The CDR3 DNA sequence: TGTGCCAGCAGCTTAGGGACAAACCGGGGGACTGAAGCTCTCTTT.

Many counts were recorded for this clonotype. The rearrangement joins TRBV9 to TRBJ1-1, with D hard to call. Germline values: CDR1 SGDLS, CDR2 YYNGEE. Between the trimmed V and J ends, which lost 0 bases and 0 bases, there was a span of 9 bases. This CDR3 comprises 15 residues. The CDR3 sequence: CASSVGGYVNTEAFF. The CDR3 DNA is TGTGCCAGCAGCGTAGGTGGCTACGTGAACACTGAAGCTTTCTTT.

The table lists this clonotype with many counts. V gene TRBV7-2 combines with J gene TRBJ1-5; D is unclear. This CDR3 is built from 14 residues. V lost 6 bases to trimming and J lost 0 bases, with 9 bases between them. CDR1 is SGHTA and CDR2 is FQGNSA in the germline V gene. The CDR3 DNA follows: TGTGCCAGCAGAATGTTGGATAGCAATCAGCCCCAGCATTTT. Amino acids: CASRMLDSNQPQHF.

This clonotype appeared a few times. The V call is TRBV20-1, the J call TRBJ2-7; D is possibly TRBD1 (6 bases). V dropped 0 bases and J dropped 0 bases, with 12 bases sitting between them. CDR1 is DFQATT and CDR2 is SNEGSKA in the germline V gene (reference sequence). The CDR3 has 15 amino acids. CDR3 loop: CSARDLGGSSYEQYF. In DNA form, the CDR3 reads TGCAGTGCTAGAGATCTAGGGGGAAGCTCCTACGAGCAGTACTTC.